These T cell receptor beta chains were read from a single sample in a study. TCRdb re-derived calls from the RT-PCR reads in MiXCR, one entry per CDR3 protein. There are more than 600,000 distinct CDR3 sequences in the sample; about 14% occur only once, and 3.6% lies in the top ten. The specimen was memory CD4+ T cells from blood. The origin of the receptors is a female donor in good health, serving as a healthy control. CDR3s include the opening cysteine and the closing phenylalanine or tryptophan. The D gene is left open where the match is weak. Some rows have no size entry. The others give once, few or many, or a class for an expanded clone.

d_gene: .
v_gene: TRBV5-5
abundance: few
j_gene: TRBJ2-5
CDR3aa: CASSSFNREAETQYF
CDR3nt: TGTGCCAGCAGCTCCTTTAACAGGGAAGCAGAGACCCAGTACTTC

d_gene: TRBD1
v_gene: TRBV5-1
abundance: few
j_gene: TRBJ1-4
CDR3aa: CASSRTSGQGDEKLFF
CDR3nt: TGCGCCAGCAGCCGAACCTCAGGACAGGGAGATGAAAAACTGTTTTTT

d_gene: TRBD2
v_gene: TRBV25-1
abundance: .
j_gene: TRBJ2-1
CDR3aa: CASSPPSAGGRNEQFF
CDR3nt: TGTGCCAGCAGCCCCCCCTCGGCGGGAGGGAGAAATGAGCAGTTCTTC

d_gene: .
v_gene: TRBV6-2/TRBV6-3
abundance: .
j_gene: TRBJ2-5
CDR3aa: CASSYGKTQYF
CDR3nt: TGTGCCAGCAGTTATGGAAAGACCCAGTACTTC

d_gene: .
v_gene: TRBV7-2
abundance: .
j_gene: TRBJ1-2
CDR3aa: CASSLVTQGGYGYTF
CDR3nt: TGTGCCAGCAGCTTAGTAACCCAGGGAGGCTATGGCTACACCTTC

d_gene: .
v_gene: TRBV28
abundance: many
j_gene: TRBJ2-3
CDR3aa: CASSKQVTDTQYF
CDR3nt: TGTGCCAGCAGTAAACAGGTCACAGATACGCAGTATTTT

d_gene: .
v_gene: TRBV3-1
abundance: .
j_gene: TRBJ2-7
CDR3aa: CASSQATGSFYEQYF
CDR3nt: TGTGCCAGCAGCCAAGCAACAGGGTCTTTCTACGAGCAGTACTTC

d_gene: .
v_gene: TRBV27
abundance: few
j_gene: TRBJ1-2
CDR3aa: CASSLSLSSGYTF
CDR3nt: TGTGCCAGCAGTTTATCGCTTAGTTCGGGCTACACCTTC

d_gene: TRBD2
v_gene: TRBV7-8
abundance: .
j_gene: TRBJ2-2
CDR3aa: CASSYGLAEKTFF
CDR3nt: TGTGCCAGCAGCTACGGACTAGCCGAGAAGACGTTTTTT

d_gene: .
v_gene: TRBV12-3/TRBV12-4
abundance: .
j_gene: TRBJ2-2
CDR3aa: CASSLALRQTGELFF
CDR3nt: TGTGCCAGCAGTTTAGCGCTTCGACAGACCGGGGAGCTGTTTTTT

d_gene: .
v_gene: TRBV20-1
abundance: few
j_gene: TRBJ1-5
CDR3aa: CSARLGKSNQPQHF
CDR3nt: TGCAGTGCTAGGTTGGGGAAGAGCAATCAGCCCCAGCATTTT

d_gene: TRBD1
v_gene: TRBV5-1
abundance: .
j_gene: TRBJ2-6
CDR3aa: CASRLETGGIGGANVLTF
CDR3nt: TGCGCCAGCAGATTGGAAACAGGGGGTATAGGTGGGGCCAACGTCCTGACTTTC

d_gene: TRBD2
v_gene: TRBV20-1
abundance: few
j_gene: TRBJ2-3
CDR3aa: CSVDGGSKEDTQYF
CDR3nt: TGCAGCGTCGACGGCGGGAGTAAGGAAGATACGCAGTATTTT

d_gene: TRBD2
v_gene: TRBV7-2
abundance: few
j_gene: TRBJ2-2
CDR3aa: CASSLEGSGLTGELFF
CDR3nt: TGTGCCAGCAGCTTAGAAGGTAGCGGGCTCACCGGGGAGCTGTTTTTT

d_gene: .
v_gene: TRBV28
abundance: few
j_gene: TRBJ1-5
CDR3aa: CASSSAGGNQPQHF
CDR3nt: TGTGCCAGCAGTTCCGCCGGCGGTAATCAGCCCCAGCATTTT

d_gene: .
v_gene: TRBV7-2
abundance: few
j_gene: TRBJ2-6
CDR3aa: CASSLNGGPSGANVLTF
CDR3nt: TGTGCCAGCAGCTTGAACGGGGGGCCGTCTGGGGCCAACGTCCTGACTTTC

d_gene: TRBD1
v_gene: TRBV5-1
abundance: .
j_gene: TRBJ2-4
CDR3aa: CASSVGDRGQNIQYF
CDR3nt: TGCGCCAGCAGCGTCGGGGACAGGGGGCAAAACATTCAGTACTTC

d_gene: TRBD1
v_gene: TRBV24-1
abundance: few
j_gene: TRBJ2-3
CDR3aa: CATSDLPPTGQGGRDTQYF
CDR3nt: TGTGCCACCAGTGATTTACCGCCGACGGGACAGGGGGGGAGGGATACGCAGTATTTT

d_gene: .
v_gene: TRBV12-3/TRBV12-4
abundance: many
j_gene: TRBJ2-1
CDR3aa: CASSRRDVYNEQFF
CDR3nt: TGTGCCAGCAGTCGCCGGGATGTCTACAATGAGCAGTTCTTC

d_gene: .
v_gene: TRBV7-9
abundance: .
j_gene: TRBJ1-5
CDR3aa: CASSLSWGNQPQHF
CDR3nt: TGTGCCAGCAGCTTAAGTTGGGGCAATCAGCCCCAGCATTTT

d_gene: TRBD2
v_gene: TRBV2
abundance: few
j_gene: TRBJ2-7
CDR3aa: CASSDPGLAVPYEQYF
CDR3nt: TGTGCCAGCAGTGACCCGGGGCTAGCGGTGCCCTACGAGCAGTACTTC

d_gene: .
v_gene: TRBV20-1
abundance: many
j_gene: TRBJ1-1
CDR3aa: CSVGANTEAFF
CDR3nt: TGCAGTGTGGGAGCGAACACTGAAGCTTTCTTT

d_gene: .
v_gene: TRBV2
abundance: few
j_gene: TRBJ2-1
CDR3aa: CASSADRRGEQFF
CDR3nt: TGTGCCAGCAGCGCGGACAGAAGGGGTGAGCAGTTCTTC

d_gene: .
v_gene: TRBV27
abundance: few
j_gene: TRBJ2-7
CDR3aa: CASSWDRRAGEQYF
CDR3nt: TGTGCCAGCAGTTGGGACAGGAGAGCGGGAGAGCAGTACTTC

d_gene: TRBD2
v_gene: TRBV6-5
abundance: many
j_gene: TRBJ2-7
CDR3aa: CASSRGRAYEQYF
CDR3nt: TGTGCCAGCAGCCGCGGGAGGGCCTACGAGCAGTACTTC

d_gene: .
v_gene: TRBV7-2
abundance: few
j_gene: TRBJ2-2
CDR3aa: CASSFRMIGELFF
CDR3nt: TGTGCCAGCAGCTTCCGGATGATCGGGGAGCTGTTTTTT

d_gene: TRBD2
v_gene: TRBV5-5
abundance: few
j_gene: TRBJ2-1
CDR3aa: CASTLAGGRVGEQFF
CDR3nt: TGTGCCAGCACCCTAGCGGGAGGTAGGGTGGGAGAGCAGTTCTTC

d_gene: TRBD1
v_gene: TRBV10-3
abundance: many
j_gene: TRBJ1-2
CDR3aa: CAIGQGTYGYTF
CDR3nt: TGTGCCATAGGACAGGGAACATATGGCTACACCTTC

d_gene: TRBD2
v_gene: TRBV12-3/TRBV12-4
abundance: many
j_gene: TRBJ2-3
CDR3aa: CASSRLAVPTDTQYF
CDR3nt: TGTGCCAGCAGTAGACTAGCGGTCCCCACAGATACGCAGTATTTT

d_gene: TRBD1
v_gene: TRBV5-1
abundance: few
j_gene: TRBJ1-1
CDR3aa: CASSSRPGTGATAFF
CDR3nt: TGCGCCAGCAGTTCACGACCGGGAACAGGGGCGACGGCTTTCTTT

d_gene: TRBD1
v_gene: TRBV4-3
abundance: .
j_gene: TRBJ2-1
CDR3aa: CASSPPDRHNEQFF
CDR3nt: TGCGCCAGCAGCCCCCCGGACAGGCACAATGAGCAGTTCTTC

d_gene: .
v_gene: TRBV7-2
abundance: few
j_gene: TRBJ1-6
CDR3aa: CASSSIRDPNSPLHF
CDR3nt: TGTGCCAGCAGTTCAATCCGGGATCCTAATTCACCCCTCCACTTT

d_gene: .
v_gene: TRBV7-2
abundance: .
j_gene: TRBJ2-1
CDR3aa: CASSLQSGPALEQFF
CDR3nt: TGTGCCAGCAGCTTACAATCGGGTCCGGCCCTTGAGCAGTTCTTC

d_gene: .
v_gene: TRBV6-2/TRBV6-3
abundance: few
j_gene: TRBJ1-1
CDR3aa: CASKHEGSTEAFF
CDR3nt: TGTGCCAGCAAGCACGAGGGGAGCACTGAAGCTTTCTTT

d_gene: .
v_gene: TRBV7-2
abundance: many
j_gene: TRBJ1-6
CDR3aa: CASSSSGGASPLHF
CDR3nt: TGTGCCAGCAGCTCCTCGGGAGGGGCTTCACCCCTCCACTTT

d_gene: .
v_gene: TRBV5-1
abundance: few
j_gene: TRBJ2-5
CDR3aa: CASRAGGSETQYF
CDR3nt: TGCGCCAGCAGGGCCGGGGGCTCAGAGACCCAGTACTTC

d_gene: TRBD1
v_gene: TRBV10-3
abundance: .
j_gene: TRBJ2-2
CDR3aa: CAISESRTGGGELFF
CDR3nt: TGTGCCATCAGTGAGTCGAGGACAGGAGGCGGGGAGCTGTTTTTT

d_gene: TRBD2
v_gene: TRBV28
abundance: .
j_gene: TRBJ2-1
CDR3aa: CASSLLVGGTSGTHEQFF
CDR3nt: TGTGCCAGCAGTTTATTGGTGGGTGGGACTAGCGGGACTCATGAGCAGTTCTTC

d_gene: .
v_gene: TRBV7-9
abundance: .
j_gene: TRBJ1-1
CDR3aa: CACSLGRWTEAFF
CDR3nt: TGTGCCTGCAGCTTAGGTAGGTGGACTGAAGCTTTCTTT

d_gene: TRBD2
v_gene: TRBV7-8
abundance: .
j_gene: TRBJ2-2
CDR3aa: CASSLGTREVTGELFF
CDR3nt: TGTGCCAGCAGCTTAGGAACGCGGGAGGTGACCGGGGAGCTGTTTTTT

d_gene: TRBD2
v_gene: TRBV20-1
abundance: few
j_gene: TRBJ2-7
CDR3aa: CSAWRRLAGVPEQYF
CDR3nt: TGCAGTGCCTGGAGGAGGCTAGCGGGAGTGCCCGAGCAGTACTTC

d_gene: .
v_gene: TRBV28
abundance: .
j_gene: TRBJ2-7
CDR3aa: CASRSGSTYEQYF
CDR3nt: TGTGCCAGCCGATCCGGGTCTACCTACGAGCAGTACTTC

d_gene: TRBD1
v_gene: TRBV3-1
abundance: once
j_gene: TRBJ1-2
CDR3aa: CASSQDGTGVSGYTF
CDR3nt: TGTGCCAGCAGCCAAGACGGGACAGGGGTCAGTGGCTACACCTTC

d_gene: .
v_gene: TRBV11-2
abundance: few
j_gene: TRBJ1-2
CDR3aa: CASSLEPRGLYGYTF
CDR3nt: TGTGCCAGCAGCTTAGAACCGAGGGGTCTCTATGGCTACACCTTC

d_gene: .
v_gene: TRBV19
abundance: .
j_gene: TRBJ2-2
CDR3aa: CASSTGRGTGELFF
CDR3nt: TGTGCCAGTAGTACGGGTCGGGGCACCGGGGAGCTGTTTTTT

d_gene: .
v_gene: TRBV5-5
abundance: .
j_gene: TRBJ2-6
CDR3aa: CASSLQLGRGRSGANVLTF
CDR3nt: TGTGCCAGCAGCTTGCAGTTGGGAAGGGGTCGCTCTGGGGCCAACGTCCTGACTTTC

d_gene: TRBD1
v_gene: TRBV28
abundance: few
j_gene: TRBJ2-5
CDR3aa: CASSSPTGGWTQYF
CDR3nt: TGTGCCAGCAGTTCCCCGACAGGGGGCTGGACCCAGTACTTC

d_gene: TRBD1
v_gene: TRBV15
abundance: few
j_gene: TRBJ2-7
CDR3aa: CATSRGQGMFEQYF
CDR3nt: TGTGCCACCAGCAGAGGACAGGGCATGTTCGAGCAGTACTTC

d_gene: .
v_gene: TRBV12-3/TRBV12-4
abundance: many
j_gene: TRBJ2-7
CDR3aa: CASSKVSGVEQYF
CDR3nt: TGTGCCAGCAGCAAAGTGTCAGGGGTCGAGCAGTACTTC

d_gene: TRBD1
v_gene: TRBV4-3
abundance: many
j_gene: TRBJ2-5
CDR3aa: CASSQVTGGAETQYF
CDR3nt: TGCGCCAGCAGCCAAGTGACAGGGGGCGCGGAGACCCAGTACTTC

d_gene: TRBD2
v_gene: TRBV3-1
abundance: few
j_gene: TRBJ2-3
CDR3aa: CASSQAGGGGNTQYF
CDR3nt: TGTGCCAGCAGCCAAGCGGGAGGCGGTGGAAATACGCAGTATTTT

d_gene: .
v_gene: TRBV24-1
abundance: .
j_gene: TRBJ2-1
CDR3aa: CATSDLKRLGAGKNNEQFF
CDR3nt: TGTGCCACCAGTGATTTGAAACGGTTGGGAGCAGGGAAGAACAATGAGCAGTTCTTC

d_gene: TRBD1
v_gene: TRBV5-1
abundance: many
j_gene: TRBJ2-7
CDR3aa: CASSLGTEGDEQYF
CDR3nt: TGCGCCAGCAGCTTAGGGACAGAGGGCGACGAGCAGTACTTC